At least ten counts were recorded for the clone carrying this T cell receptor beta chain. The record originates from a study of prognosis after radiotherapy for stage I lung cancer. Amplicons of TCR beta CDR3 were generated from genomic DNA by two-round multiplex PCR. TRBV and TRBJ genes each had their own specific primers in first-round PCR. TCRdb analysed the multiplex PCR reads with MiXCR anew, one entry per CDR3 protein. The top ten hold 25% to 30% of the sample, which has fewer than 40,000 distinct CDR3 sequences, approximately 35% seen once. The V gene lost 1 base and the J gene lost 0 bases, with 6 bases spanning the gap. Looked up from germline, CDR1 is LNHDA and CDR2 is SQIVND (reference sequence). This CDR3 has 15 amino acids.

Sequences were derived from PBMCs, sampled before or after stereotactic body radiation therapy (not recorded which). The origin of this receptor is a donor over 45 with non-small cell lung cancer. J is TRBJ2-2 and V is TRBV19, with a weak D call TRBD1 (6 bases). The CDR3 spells CASSIGTANTGELFF. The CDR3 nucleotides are TGTGCCAGTAGTATAGGGACAGCGAACACCGGGGAGCTGTTTTTT. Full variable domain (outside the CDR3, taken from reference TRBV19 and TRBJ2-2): DGGITQSPKYLFRKEGQNVTLSCEQNLNHDAMYWYRQDPGQGLRLIYYSQIVNDFQKGDIAEGYSVSREKKESFPLTVTSAQKNPTAFYLCASSIGTANTGELFFGEGSRLTVL.